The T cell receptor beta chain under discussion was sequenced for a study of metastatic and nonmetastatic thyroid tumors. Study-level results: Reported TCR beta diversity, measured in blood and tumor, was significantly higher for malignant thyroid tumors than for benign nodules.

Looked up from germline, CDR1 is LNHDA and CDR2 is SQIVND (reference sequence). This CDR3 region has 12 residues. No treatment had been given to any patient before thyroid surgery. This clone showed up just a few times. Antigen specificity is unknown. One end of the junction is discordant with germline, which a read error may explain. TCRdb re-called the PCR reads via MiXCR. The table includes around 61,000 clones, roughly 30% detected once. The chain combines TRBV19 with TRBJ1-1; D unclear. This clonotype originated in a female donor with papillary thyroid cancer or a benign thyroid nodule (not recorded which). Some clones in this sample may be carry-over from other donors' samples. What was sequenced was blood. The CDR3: CASSLEAGEAFF. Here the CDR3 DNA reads TGTGCCAGTAGTTTAGAAGCGGGCGAAGCTTTCTTT. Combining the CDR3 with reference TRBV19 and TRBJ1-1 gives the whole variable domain DGGITQSPKYLFRKEGQNVTLSCEQNLNHDAMYWYRQDPGQGLRLIYYSQIVNDFQKGDIAEGYSVSREKKESFPLTVTSAQKNPTAFYLCASSLEAGEAFFGQGTRLTVV.